Listed here are 11 T cell receptor beta chains from one sample, sequenced in a study of CD8 T cells in ankylosing spondylitis. TCRdb called the 5' RACE reads again in MiXCR, with one record for every CDR3 protein. The table lists 85,000 to 100,000 distinct CDR3 sequences, about 8.3% of them singletons, with 9.9% in the top ten. The sample consisted of blood, either unsorted or a sorted T cell fraction (not recorded which). The receptors were sampled from a male donor with ankylosing spondylitis or in good health (not recorded which).

This clonotype was counted between two and nine times. A single base separates this from a much larger clone, so it may be a read error. The rearrangement links TRBV20-1 to TRBJ2-2, with 13 bases aligning to TRBD2. The CDR3 sequence is 16 residues long. From germline, CDR1 is DFQATT and CDR2 SNEGSKA (reference sequence). CDR3 sequence: CCASYTGLAGSGELFF. CDR3 DNA sequence: TGCTGTGCTAGCTATACGGGACTAGCGGGATCCGGGGAGCTGTTTTTT.

This clonotype was picked up many times. This chain connects TRBV20-1 to TRBJ1-1; D not resolved. Trimming took off 3 bases at V and 5 bases at J, with 10 bases between the two ends. Germline V lookup: CDR1 DFQATT, CDR2 SNEGSKA (reference sequence). The CDR3 consists of 12 residues. CDR3 sequence (DNA): TGCAGTGCTAGGGACCGCTGGACTGAAGCTTTCTTT. Amino acids: CSARDRWTEAFF.

This clonotype was picked up many times. The chain joins TRBV10-3 to TRBJ1-5; D remains unclear. Germline CDR1 is ENHRY and CDR2 is SYGVKD. The CDR3 runs 12 residues. The V end lost 8 bases, the J end lost 0 bases, and 5 bases lay between the germline ends. The chain's CDR3 is CAIGPSNQPQHF. CDR3 in DNA: TGTGCCATCGGTCCTAGCAATCAGCCCCAGCATTTT.

There are many counts of this clonotype. The CDR3 sequence: CSVWRGNTEAFF. DNA of the CDR3: TGCAGTGTATGGAGGGGGAACACTGAAGCTTTCTTT. The rearrangement uses TRBV20-1 and TRBJ1-1; perhaps TRBD1 as D (5 bases). The CDR3 is 12 amino acids. Germline V CDR1 and CDR2: DFQATT, SNEGSKA (reference sequence). V lost 7 bases to trimming and J lost 1 base, with 10 bases between them.

The V gene is TRBV7-2, the J gene TRBJ2-1; no firm D call. V was cut by 6 bases and J by 8 bases, with 11 bases left in between. Germline V gene lookup returns CDR1 SGHTA and CDR2 FQGNSA. This CDR3 is 12 amino acids long. CDR3 nucleotide sequence: TGTGCCAGCAGTCCAATGGGTGATGAGCAGTTCTTC. Translated, it gives CASSPMGDEQFF.

This clonotype has a count of ten or more. The chain employs TRBV18 and TRBJ2-1; 9 nucleotides agree with TRBD2. The ends lost 0 bases at V and 4 bases at J; junction bases unmatched: 4. CDR3 size: 16 residues. CDR1 is KGHSH and CDR2 is LQKENI in the germline V gene. Here the CDR3 reads CASSPPEAGGYNEQFF. The CDR3 region has the DNA TGTGCCAGCTCACCACCGGAAGCGGGGGGATACAATGAGCAGTTCTTC.

The table lists this clonotype with a few counts. This chain connects TRBV21-1 to TRBJ2-1; TRBD2 reflects the table's D call only, with no check against the DNA. TRBV21-1 is a pseudogene locus. The CDR3 is made up of 17 amino acids. The DNA for the CDR3 is TGTGCCAGCAGCAAAGTCGGCGGGGGGGTCAGTTACAATGAGCAGTTCTTC. It translates to CASSKVGGGVSYNEQFF.

The V and J genes are TRBV7-2 and TRBJ1-3; perhaps TRBD1 as D (5 bases). CDR1 and CDR2 from the germline V gene are SGHTA and FQGNSA. The germline V and J ends were trimmed by 4 bases and 4 bases, with 17 bases remaining between them. CDR3 length: 16 amino acids. Here the CDR3 reads CASSSLRTNAGNTIYF. CDR3 DNA sequence: TGTGCCAGCAGCTCCCTACGGACAAACGCAGGAAACACCATATATTTT.

This clonotype was picked up many times. The rearrangement joins TRBV9 to TRBJ2-1, with D possibly TRBD2 on 5 matching bases. V dropped 2 bases and J dropped 7 bases, with 13 bases sitting between them. CDR1 and CDR2 (germline): SGDLS, YYNGEE. The CDR3 covers 14 residues. CDR3 sequence reads: CASSVLTGSNEQFF. DNA for the CDR3: TGTGCCAGCAGCGTGCTAACGGGGTCGAATGAGCAGTTCTTC. The full variable domain, its missing parts supplied by reference TRBV9 and TRBJ2-1, is DSGVTQTPKHLITATGQRVTLRCSPRSGDLSVYWYQQSLDQGLQFLIQYYNGEERAKGNILERFSAQQFPDLHSELNLSSLELGDSALYFCASSVLTGSNEQFFGPGTRLTVL.

Ten or more counts support this clonotype. V gene TRBV7-6 combines with J gene TRBJ1-1, with D unclear. The V end lost 5 bases, the J end lost 4 bases, and 8 bases lay between the germline ends. Per germline, CDR1 SGHVS and CDR2 FNYEAQ. This CDR3 has 12 residues. In DNA, the CDR3 is TGTGCCAGCAGCCGGAAGGGCACTGAAGCTTTCTTT. Amino acid sequence: CASSRKGTEAFF.

This clonotype was observed many times. J is TRBJ2-7 and V is TRBV20-1; 7 positions match TRBD2. V shed 5 bases and J 5 bases; nucleotides not matched to a gene: 9. The V gene's germline CDR1 is DFQATT and CDR2 SNEGSKA (reference sequence). The CDR3 is 13 amino acids. CDR3 protein: CSARGKREDEQYF. The CDR3 nucleotides are TGCAGTGCTCGGGGAAAGCGGGAAGACGAGCAGTACTTC.